This T cell receptor beta chain derives from a study of blood T cell repertoires in COVID-19. In the study overall: Samples taken during acute and convalescent COVID-19 were collected in the United States, Italy and Spain. PBMCs, B-cell-depleted T cells, or T cells provided the cDNA or gDNA that made up the material.

The CDR3 is made up of 13 amino acids. Germline V gene lookup returns CDR1 GTSNPN and CDR2 SVGIG (reference sequence). V lost 4 bases, J lost 4 bases, and 11 bases lay in between. Generated by immunoSEQ multiplex PCR, the TCRdb table keeps only in-frame clones and is missing some. Among about 250,000 clones listed, 65% to 90% were seen once. The chain couples TRBV30 to TRBJ1-3; D not certain. The specimen was PBMCs or T cells enriched from blood (not recorded which). This clonotype originated in a woman between 45 and 60 years old with acute COVID-19. CDR3 in DNA: TGTGCCTGGACCGGTCCCAGGGGAAACACCATATATTTT. Translation: CAWTGPRGNTIYF.